The present T cell receptor (beta chain) was sequenced within a study of cytotoxic CD8 clonotypes in ibrutinib-treated CLL. Across the study: The patients comprised roughly 10 relapsed/refractory and about 14 treatment-naive cases, about 18 IGHV unmutated. The study's findings and limits: Treatment saw public clonotypes, which were uncommon, either contract or stay stable. Clonality went up at ibrutinib response and then declined back toward baseline at progression.

This CDR3 is built from 12 residues. The germline V gene encodes CDR1 LGHNT and CDR2 FRNRAP. The junction had 8 bases not matched to a gene; V was cut back by 6 bases and J by 11 bases. Only in-frame clones appear in the TCRdb table, and some are missing; sequencing was by immunoSEQ multiplex PCR. This table holds about 97,000 clones, almost 80% found once. As for this clone: The antigen remains undetermined.

The sample consisted of PBMCs, taken after 12 months of ibrutinib treatment. This chain links TRBV12-5 with TRBJ2-5, with 8 bases fitting TRBD2. This sequence originates from a human donor with chronic lymphocytic leukemia. CDR3 nucleotides: TGTGCTAGTGGAACTAGCGGTGGGGCTCAGTACTTC. Its protein product is CASGTSGGAQYF.